This TCR beta chain was found in a study of blood T cell repertoires in COVID-19. The CDR3 is made up of 17 amino acids. Germline CDR1 SQVTM, CDR2 ANQGSEA. Trimming at V came to 7 bases and at J to 4 bases, leaving 14 bases not matched to a gene. Study members were between about 18 and 100 years old and lived in some 22 US regions. Method: immunoSEQ multiplex PCR; TCRdb's copy keeps in-frame clones and lacks some. Seen here are 220,000 or so clones, 70% to 85% observed once, and the top ten hold about 3.2%. The chain is built from TRBV29-1 and TRBJ2-2, with 11 nucleotides matching TRBD2. The origin of this receptor is a woman between 55 and 75 years old who had recovered from COVID-19. The sample was PBMCs or T cells enriched from blood (not recorded which). This chain's CDR3 is CSATMSLAGGPTGELFF. The CDR3 nucleotides are TGCAGCGCCACCATGTCCCTAGCGGGGGGACCCACCGGGGAGCTGTTTTTT.